This TCR beta chain was sequenced for a study of naive and memory T cell subsets. The beta constant-region primer was an equimolar mix of two oligonucleotides covering TRBC1 and TRBC2. Four rounds of PCR amplified the ligated cDNA using nested alpha and beta constant-region primers plus SP2. TCRdb reprocessed the UMI-ligation and nested PCR reads with MiXCR, giving one entry per CDR3 protein. The table lists around 130,000 distinct CDR3 sequences, 36% of them singletons. Study results and caveats: In CD4 and CD8 cells, diversity dropped from naive through EMRA. In naive cells, over 95% of TCR sequences were seen only once.

This clonotype was counted a few times. As yet, its antigen is unknown. Overnight CMV lysate stimulation of fresh PBMCs defined donor CMV status by CD4+ IFNgamma. There are 14 residues in the CDR3. Germline V gives CDR1 SNHLY, CDR2 FYNNEI. V was trimmed by 3 bases and J by 6 bases, leaving 12 bases between them. Sequencing input: central memory CD4+ T cells from blood. The chain couples TRBV2 to TRBJ1-5; D unresolved. The TCR comes from a human donor in good health. For the CDR3, the DNA is TGTGCCAGCAGTGATAGGGCAGTCAGTCAGCCCCAGCATTTT. Translating it yields CASSDRAVSQPQHF.